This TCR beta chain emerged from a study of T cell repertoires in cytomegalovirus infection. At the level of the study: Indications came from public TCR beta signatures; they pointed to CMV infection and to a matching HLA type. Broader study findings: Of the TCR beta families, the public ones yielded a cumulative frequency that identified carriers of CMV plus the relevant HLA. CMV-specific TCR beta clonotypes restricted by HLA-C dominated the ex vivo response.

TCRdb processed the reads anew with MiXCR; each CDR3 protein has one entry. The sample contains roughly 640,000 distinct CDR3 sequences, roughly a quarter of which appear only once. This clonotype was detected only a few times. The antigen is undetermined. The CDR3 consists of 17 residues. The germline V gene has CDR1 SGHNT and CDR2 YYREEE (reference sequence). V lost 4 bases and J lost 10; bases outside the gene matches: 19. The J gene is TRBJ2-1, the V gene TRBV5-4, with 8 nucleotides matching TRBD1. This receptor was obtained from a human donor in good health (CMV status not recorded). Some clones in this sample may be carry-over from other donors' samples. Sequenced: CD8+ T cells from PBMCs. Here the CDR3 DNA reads TGTGCCAGCAGCATCCGGCCCGAGGACAGGGTCGGGGCGGAGCAGTTCTTC. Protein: CASSIRPEDRVGAEQFF. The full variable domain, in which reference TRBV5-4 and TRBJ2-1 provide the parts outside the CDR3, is ETGVTQSPTHLIKTRGQQVTLRCSSQSGHNTVSWYQQALGQGPQFIFQYYREEENGRGNFPPRFSGLQFPNYSSELNVNALELDDSALYLCASSIRPEDRVGAEQFFGPGTRLTVL.